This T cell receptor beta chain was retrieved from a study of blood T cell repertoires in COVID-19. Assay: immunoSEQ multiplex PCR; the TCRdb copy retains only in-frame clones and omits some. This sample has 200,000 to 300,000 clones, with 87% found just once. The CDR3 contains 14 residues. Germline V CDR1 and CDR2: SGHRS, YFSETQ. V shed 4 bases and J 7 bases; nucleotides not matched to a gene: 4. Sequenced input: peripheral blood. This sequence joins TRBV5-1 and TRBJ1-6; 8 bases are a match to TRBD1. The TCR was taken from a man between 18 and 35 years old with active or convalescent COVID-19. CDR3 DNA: TGCGCCAGCAGCGCGGGACAGGCGAATTCACCCCTCCACTTT. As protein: CASSAGQANSPLHF.